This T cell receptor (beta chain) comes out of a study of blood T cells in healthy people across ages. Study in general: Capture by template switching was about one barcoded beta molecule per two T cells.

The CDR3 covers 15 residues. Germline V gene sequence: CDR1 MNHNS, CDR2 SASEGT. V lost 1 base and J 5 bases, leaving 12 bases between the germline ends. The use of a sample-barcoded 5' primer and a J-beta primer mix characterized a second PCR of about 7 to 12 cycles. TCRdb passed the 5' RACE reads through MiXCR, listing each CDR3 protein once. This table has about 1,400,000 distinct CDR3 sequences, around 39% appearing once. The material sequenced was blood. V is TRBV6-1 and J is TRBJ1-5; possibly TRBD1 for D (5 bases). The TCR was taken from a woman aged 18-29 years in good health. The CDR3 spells CASSEGSTAYQPQHF. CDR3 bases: TGTGCCAGCAGTGAAGGGTCGACAGCCTATCAGCCCCAGCATTTT.